This T cell receptor (beta chain) was recovered during a study of blood T cell repertoires in COVID-19. Overall study: The origin of the acute and convalescent COVID-19 samples was the United States, Italy and Spain. Nucleic acid was either cDNA or gDNA, and it came from T cells, B-cell-depleted T cells, or PBMCs.

As handled by the study authors: For nucleated cells, counts were estimated from reference gene primer amplification. Sequencing used immunoSEQ multiplex PCR; TCRdb keeps in-frame clones, though not all of them. V, J and clone size were drawn from that table, and D and trimming were deduced from the DNA. The sample consists of 25,000 to 30,000 clones, 85% to 90% of them appearing once. CDR3 size: 15 residues. Trimming removed 0 bases from V and 2 bases from J, with 12 bases in between. Germline CDR1 and CDR2: SGHRS and YFSETQ. The TCR originated in a man in his sixties with acute or convalescent COVID-19. V is TRBV5-1 and J is TRBJ2-7, with D perhaps matching TRBD2 (6 bases). Sequencing was performed on peripheral blood. The CDR3 nucleotides read TGCGCCAGCAGCTTGGGTGCTAGCGTCCCCTACGAGCAGTACTTC. Amino acid sequence: CASSLGASVPYEQYF.